These T cell receptor beta chains were read from a single sample in a study of blood T cell repertoires in COVID-19. Profiled with immunoSEQ multiplex PCR; TCRdb holds only in-frame clones, not every one. The sample has 200,000 to 250,000 clones; around 86% are singletons. The sample comprised peripheral blood. Receptor source: a woman aged 70-85 years with active or convalescent COVID-19. Each CDR3 is given with its conserved first and last residue. A D gene is named only where the DNA matches it firmly. Clone size appears in some rows only: once, few, many, or a class for an expanded clone.

CDR3 DNA: TGTGCCAGCAGCTTAGGGGCCGGGAAGCAGTACTTC
CDR3 protein: CASSLGAGKQYF
J gene: TRBJ2-7
clone size: -
V gene: TRBV7-2
D gene: -

CDR3 DNA: TGTGCCAGCCCAGGGAGGTACGAGCAGTACTTC
CDR3 protein: CASPGRYEQYF
J gene: TRBJ2-7
clone size: -
V gene: TRBV9
D gene: -

CDR3 DNA: TGTGCCAGCAGTGAGACACAGGGGGGCTACACCTTC
CDR3 protein: CASSETQGGYTF
J gene: TRBJ1-2
clone size: -
V gene: TRBV6-2/TRBV6-3
D gene: TRBD1

CDR3 DNA: TGTGCCTCTTATGCCGCGATACGGAGTTCACCCCTCCACTTT
CDR3 protein: CASYAAIRSSPLHF
J gene: TRBJ1-6
clone size: -
V gene: TRBV5-6
D gene: -

CDR3 DNA: TGTGCCAGCACGGGGGGCTCCGACTCTGGAAACACCATATATTTT
CDR3 protein: CASTGGSDSGNTIYF
J gene: TRBJ1-3
clone size: -
V gene: TRBV9
D gene: -

CDR3 DNA: TGTGCCAGCAGCCCGAAGCGGGGGGCTCTCGAGCAGTACTTC
CDR3 protein: CASSPKRGALEQYF
J gene: TRBJ2-7
clone size: -
V gene: TRBV7-8
D gene: TRBD2

CDR3 DNA: TGTGCCAGCGATGGCACCCCGGAGGGGCCCCAGCATTTT
CDR3 protein: CASDGTPEGPQHF
J gene: TRBJ1-5
clone size: -
V gene: TRBV7-9
D gene: -

CDR3 DNA: TGTGCCAGCAGCTTAGAGGGACAACTCCCCTATGGCTACACCTTC
CDR3 protein: CASSLEGQLPYGYTF
J gene: TRBJ1-2
clone size: -
V gene: TRBV7-6
D gene: -

CDR3 DNA: TGTGCCAGCAGTGACGTCGACAGTACTGGAAACACCATATATTTT
CDR3 protein: CASSDVDSTGNTIYF
J gene: TRBJ1-3
clone size: -
V gene: TRBV6-2/TRBV6-3
D gene: -

CDR3 DNA: TGTGCCAGCAGCCAAGGGAGGGTCACCGGGGAGCTGTTTTTT
CDR3 protein: CASSQGRVTGELFF
J gene: TRBJ2-2
clone size: -
V gene: TRBV4-2
D gene: -

CDR3 DNA: TGTGCCAGCAGTGAAGGACACACAGATACGCAGTATTTT
CDR3 protein: CASSEGHTDTQYF
J gene: TRBJ2-3
clone size: -
V gene: TRBV2
D gene: -

CDR3 DNA: TGCGCCAGCAGCCCTCGGACTAGCGGGGCCTCCTACGAGCAGTACTTC
CDR3 protein: CASSPRTSGASYEQYF
J gene: TRBJ2-7
clone size: -
V gene: TRBV4-1
D gene: TRBD2

CDR3 DNA: TGTGCCAGCAGCTTAGTCCCTGCCCCGGGTTCACCCCTCCACTTT
CDR3 protein: CASSLVPAPGSPLHF
J gene: TRBJ1-6
clone size: -
V gene: TRBV7-2
D gene: -

CDR3 DNA: TGTGCCAGCAGCGTGACCCGGGACAGGGTTGGAGAGACCCAGTACTTC
CDR3 protein: CASSVTRDRVGETQYF
J gene: TRBJ2-5
clone size: -
V gene: TRBV7-8
D gene: TRBD1

CDR3 DNA: TGTGCCAGCAGTTACACAGGGGGCGGGGAGACCCAGTACTTC
CDR3 protein: CASSYTGGGETQYF
J gene: TRBJ2-5
clone size: few
V gene: TRBV6-5
D gene: TRBD1